The clone carrying this T cell receptor (beta chain) was observed many times. Axillary draining lymph nodes of breast cancer patients supplied the node samples. The V gene's germline CDR1 is ENHRY and CDR2 SYGVKD. V shed 6 bases and J shed 1 base, with 8 bases lying between them. The CDR3 consists of 13 residues. This sample is part of a study of breast tumors, draining lymph nodes, adjacent tissues. Each CDR3 protein is one row after TCRdb ran MiXCR on the multiplex PCR reads. The data hold about 130,000 distinct CDR3 sequences, with around 20% observed a single time. The chain recombines TRBV10-3 with TRBJ2-3; D could derive from TRBD1 or TRBD2 (5 bases each). This clonotype originated in a female donor with breast cancer. Some clones in this sample may be carry-over from other donors' samples. Material: axillary lymph node tissue. CDR3 in amino acids: CAIRGDRTDTQYF. The CDR3 DNA reads TGTGCCATCAGGGGGGACCGCACAGATACGCAGTATTTT.